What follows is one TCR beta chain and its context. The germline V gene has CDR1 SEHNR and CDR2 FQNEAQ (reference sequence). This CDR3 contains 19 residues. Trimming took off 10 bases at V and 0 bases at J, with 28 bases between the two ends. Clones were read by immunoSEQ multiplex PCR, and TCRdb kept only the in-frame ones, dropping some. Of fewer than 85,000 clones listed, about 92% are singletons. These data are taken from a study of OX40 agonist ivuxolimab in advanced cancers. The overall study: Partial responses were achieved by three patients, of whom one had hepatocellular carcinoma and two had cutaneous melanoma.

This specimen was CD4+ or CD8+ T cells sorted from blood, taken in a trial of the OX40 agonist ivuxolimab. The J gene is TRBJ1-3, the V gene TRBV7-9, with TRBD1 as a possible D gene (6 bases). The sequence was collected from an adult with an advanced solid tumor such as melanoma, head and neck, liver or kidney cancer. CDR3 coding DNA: TGTGCCAATCCTGCAAAACCGCTCGGGACACCGTTCTCTGGAAACACCATATATTTT. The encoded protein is CANPAKPLGTPFSGNTIYF.